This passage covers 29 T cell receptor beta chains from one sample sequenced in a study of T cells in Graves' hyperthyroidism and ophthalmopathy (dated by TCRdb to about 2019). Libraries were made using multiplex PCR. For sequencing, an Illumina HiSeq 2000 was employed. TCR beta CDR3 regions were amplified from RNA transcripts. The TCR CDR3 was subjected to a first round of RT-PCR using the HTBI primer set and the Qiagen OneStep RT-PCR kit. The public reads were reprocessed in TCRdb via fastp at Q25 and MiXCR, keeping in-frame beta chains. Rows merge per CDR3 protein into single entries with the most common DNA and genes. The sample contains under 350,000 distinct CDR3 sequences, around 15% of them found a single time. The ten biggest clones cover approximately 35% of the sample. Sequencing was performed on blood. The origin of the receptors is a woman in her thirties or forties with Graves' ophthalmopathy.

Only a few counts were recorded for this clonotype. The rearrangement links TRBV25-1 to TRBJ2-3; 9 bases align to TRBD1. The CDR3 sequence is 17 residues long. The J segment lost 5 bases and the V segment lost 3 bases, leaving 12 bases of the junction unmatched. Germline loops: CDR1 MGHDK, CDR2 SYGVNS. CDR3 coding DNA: TGTGCCAGCAGTGACCCCAAACAGGGGGCCCCTGGAGATACGCAGTATTTT. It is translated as CASSDPKQGAPGDTQYF.

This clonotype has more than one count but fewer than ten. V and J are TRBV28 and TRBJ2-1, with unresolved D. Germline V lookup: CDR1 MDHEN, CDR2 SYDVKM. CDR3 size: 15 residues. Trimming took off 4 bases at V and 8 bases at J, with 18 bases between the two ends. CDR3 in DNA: TGTGCCAGCAGTTCGCCTAGGCTATCCCAGGATGAGCAGTTCTTC. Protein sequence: CASSSPRLSQDEQFF.

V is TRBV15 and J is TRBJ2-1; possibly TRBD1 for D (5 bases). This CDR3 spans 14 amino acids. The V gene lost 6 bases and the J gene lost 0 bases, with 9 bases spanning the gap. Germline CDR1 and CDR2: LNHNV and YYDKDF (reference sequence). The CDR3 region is CATRDRTSYNEQFF. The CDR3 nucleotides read TGTGCCACCAGAGACAGAACCTCCTACAATGAGCAGTTCTTC.

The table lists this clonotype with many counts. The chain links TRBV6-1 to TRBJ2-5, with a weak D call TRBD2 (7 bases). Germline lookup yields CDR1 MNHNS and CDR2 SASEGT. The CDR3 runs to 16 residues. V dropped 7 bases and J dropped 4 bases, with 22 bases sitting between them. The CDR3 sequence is CASKGGRRFGVETQYF. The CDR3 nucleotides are TGTGCCAGCAAGGGGGGGAGAAGGTTTGGTGTAGAGACCCAGTACTTC.

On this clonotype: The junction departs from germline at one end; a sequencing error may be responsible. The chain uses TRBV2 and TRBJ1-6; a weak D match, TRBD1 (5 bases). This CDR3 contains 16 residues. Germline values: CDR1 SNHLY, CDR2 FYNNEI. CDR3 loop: CASRESGDGYNLPLHF. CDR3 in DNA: TGTGCCAGCAGGGAATCCGGGGACGGATATAATTTACCCCTCCACTTT. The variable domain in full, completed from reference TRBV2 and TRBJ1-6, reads EPEVTQTPSHQVTQMGQEVILRCVPISNHLYFYWYRQILGQKVEFLVSFYNNEISEKSEIFDDQFSVERPDGSNFTLKIRSTKLEDSAMYFCASRESGDGYNLPLHFGNGTRLTVT.

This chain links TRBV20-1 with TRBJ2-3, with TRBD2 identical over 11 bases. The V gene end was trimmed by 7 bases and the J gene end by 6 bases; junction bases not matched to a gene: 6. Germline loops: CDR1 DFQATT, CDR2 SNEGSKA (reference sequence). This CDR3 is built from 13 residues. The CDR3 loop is CSEGTSGADTQYF. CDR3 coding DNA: TGCAGTGAAGGGACTAGCGGAGCGGATACGCAGTATTTT.

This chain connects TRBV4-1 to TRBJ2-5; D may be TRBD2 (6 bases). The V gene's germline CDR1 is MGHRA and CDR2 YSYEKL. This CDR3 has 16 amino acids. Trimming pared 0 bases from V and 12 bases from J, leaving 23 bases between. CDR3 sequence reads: CASSQEGGRGLGLEYF. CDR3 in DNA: TGCGCCAGCAGCCAAGAGGGAGGACGGGGGTTGGGACTGGAGTACTTC.

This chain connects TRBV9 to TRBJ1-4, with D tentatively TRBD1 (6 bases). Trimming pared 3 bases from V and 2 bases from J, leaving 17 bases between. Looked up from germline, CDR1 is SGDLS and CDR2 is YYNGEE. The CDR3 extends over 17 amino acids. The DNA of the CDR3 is TGTGCCAGCAGCGCCTCATGGGGGGGGCGCACTAATGAAAAACTGTTTTTT. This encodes CASSASWGGRTNEKLFF.

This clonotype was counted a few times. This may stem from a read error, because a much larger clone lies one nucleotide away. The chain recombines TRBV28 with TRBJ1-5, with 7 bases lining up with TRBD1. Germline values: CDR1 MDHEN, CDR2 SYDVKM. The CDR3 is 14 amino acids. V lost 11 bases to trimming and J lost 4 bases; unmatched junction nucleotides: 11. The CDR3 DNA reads TGTGCCTGCATCACCCAGGGGGGAAATCAGCCCCAGCATTTT. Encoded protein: CACITQGGNQPQHF.

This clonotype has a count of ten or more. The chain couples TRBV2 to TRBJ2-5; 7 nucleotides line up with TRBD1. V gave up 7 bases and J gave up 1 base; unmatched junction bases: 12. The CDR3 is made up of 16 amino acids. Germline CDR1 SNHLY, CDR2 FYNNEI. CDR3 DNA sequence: TGTGCCAGCATTGGCGAACAGGGGTTAATCCAAGAGACCCAGTACTTC. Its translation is CASIGEQGLIQETQYF. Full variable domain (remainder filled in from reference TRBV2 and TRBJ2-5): EPEVTQTPSHQVTQMGQEVILRCVPISNHLYFYWYRQILGQKVEFLVSFYNNEISEKSEIFDDQFSVERPDGSNFTLKIRSTKLEDSAMYFCASIGEQGLIQETQYFGPGTRLLVL.

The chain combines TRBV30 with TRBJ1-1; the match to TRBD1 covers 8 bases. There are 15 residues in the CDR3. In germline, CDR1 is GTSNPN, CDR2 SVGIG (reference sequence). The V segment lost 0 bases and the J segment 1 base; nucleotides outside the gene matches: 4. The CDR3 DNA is TGTGCCTGGAGTGTCTGGGACAGGCCGAACACTGAAGCTTTCTTT. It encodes CAWSVWDRPNTEAFF.

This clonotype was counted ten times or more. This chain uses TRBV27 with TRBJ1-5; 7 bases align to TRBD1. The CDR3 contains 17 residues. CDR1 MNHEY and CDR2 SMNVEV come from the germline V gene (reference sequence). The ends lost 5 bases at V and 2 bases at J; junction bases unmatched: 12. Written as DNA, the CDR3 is TGTGCCAGCAGTGACCTGGGACAGCCGGTTGGCAATCAGCCCCAGCATTTT. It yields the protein CASSDLGQPVGNQPQHF.

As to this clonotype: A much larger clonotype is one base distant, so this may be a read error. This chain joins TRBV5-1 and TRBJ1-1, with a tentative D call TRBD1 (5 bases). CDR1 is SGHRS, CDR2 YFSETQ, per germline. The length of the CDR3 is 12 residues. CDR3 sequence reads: CVSSLVGGEAFF. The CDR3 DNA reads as TGCGTCAGCAGCTTGGTTGGGGGGGAAGCTTTCTTT.

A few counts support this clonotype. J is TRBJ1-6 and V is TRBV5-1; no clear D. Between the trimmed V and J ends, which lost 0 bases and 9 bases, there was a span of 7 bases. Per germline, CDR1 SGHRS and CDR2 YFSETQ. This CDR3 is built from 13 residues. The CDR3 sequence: CASSLVLASPLHF. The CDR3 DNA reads TGCGCCAGCAGCTTGGTCCTGGCTTCACCCCTCCACTTT. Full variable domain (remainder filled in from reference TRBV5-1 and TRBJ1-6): KAGVTQTPRYLIKTRGQQVTLSCSPISGHRSVSWYQQTPGQGLQFLFEYFSETQRNKGNFPGRFSGRQFSNSRSEMNVSTLELGDSALYLCASSLVLASPLHFGNGTRLTVT.

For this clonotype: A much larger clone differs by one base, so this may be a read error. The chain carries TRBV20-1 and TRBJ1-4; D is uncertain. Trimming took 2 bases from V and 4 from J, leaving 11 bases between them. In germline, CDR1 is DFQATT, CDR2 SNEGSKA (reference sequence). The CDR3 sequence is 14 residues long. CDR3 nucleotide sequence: TGCAGTGCTAGAAACGGCCGCTTTAATGAAAAACTGTTTTTT. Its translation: CSARNGRFNEKLFF.

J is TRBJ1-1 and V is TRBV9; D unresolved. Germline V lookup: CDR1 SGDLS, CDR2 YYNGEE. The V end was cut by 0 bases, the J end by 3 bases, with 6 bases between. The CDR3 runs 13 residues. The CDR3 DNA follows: TGTGCCAGCAGCGTAGATGAGGACACTGAAGCTTTCTTT. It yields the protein CASSVDEDTEAFF. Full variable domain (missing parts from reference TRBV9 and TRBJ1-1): DSGVTQTPKHLITATGQRVTLRCSPRSGDLSVYWYQQSLDQGLQFLIQYYNGEERAKGNILERFSAQQFPDLHSELNLSSLELGDSALYFCASSVDEDTEAFFGQGTRLTVV.

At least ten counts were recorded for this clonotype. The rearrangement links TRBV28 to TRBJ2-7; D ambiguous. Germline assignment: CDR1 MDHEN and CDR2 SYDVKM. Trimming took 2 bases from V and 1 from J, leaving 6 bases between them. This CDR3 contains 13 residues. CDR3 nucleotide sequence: TGTGCCAGCAGTTTAGACGGATCCTACGAGCAGTACTTC. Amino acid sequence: CASSLDGSYEQYF.

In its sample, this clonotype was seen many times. CDR3 loop: CASSQGQRNEAFF. For the CDR3, the DNA is TGTGCCAGCAGCCAAGGGCAGAGAAATGAAGCTTTCTTT. The chain employs TRBV3-1 and TRBJ1-1; D uncertain. Deletions cut 1 base from V and 7 bases from J, with 10 bases between. Germline V gene sequence: CDR1 LGHDT, CDR2 YNNKEL (reference sequence). CDR3 size: 13 residues.

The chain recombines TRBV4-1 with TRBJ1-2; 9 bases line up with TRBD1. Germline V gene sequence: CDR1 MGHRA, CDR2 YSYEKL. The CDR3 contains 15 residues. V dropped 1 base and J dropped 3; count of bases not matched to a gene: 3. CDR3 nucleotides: TGCGCCAGCAGCCAAGGGACAGGGGATGACTATGGCTACACCTTC. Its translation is CASSQGTGDDYGYTF.

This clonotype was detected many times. CDR3 residues: CASRQRQKLTASDGYTF. The CDR3 DNA reads TGTGCCAGCAGGCAAAGACAGAAACTCACTGCATCCGATGGCTACACCTTC. This chain joins TRBV12-3 or TRBV12-4 and TRBJ1-2, with D possibly matching TRBD1 (5 bases). Trimming pared 6 bases from V and 6 bases from J, leaving 26 bases between. The CDR3 extends over 17 amino acids.

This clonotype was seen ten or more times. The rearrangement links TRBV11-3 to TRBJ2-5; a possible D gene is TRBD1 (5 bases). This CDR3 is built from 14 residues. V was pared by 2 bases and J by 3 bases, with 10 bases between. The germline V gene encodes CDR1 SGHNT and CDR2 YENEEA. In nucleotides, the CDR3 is TGTGCCAGCAGCTTAATGCAGGGAAAAGAGACCCAGTACTTC. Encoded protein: CASSLMQGKETQYF.

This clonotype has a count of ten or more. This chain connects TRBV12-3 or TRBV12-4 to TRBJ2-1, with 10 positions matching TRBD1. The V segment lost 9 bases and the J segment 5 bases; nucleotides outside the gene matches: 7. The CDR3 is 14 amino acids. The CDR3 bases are TGTGCCAGTACTAAGGGACAGGGGAACAATGAGCAGTTCTTC. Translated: CASTKGQGNNEQFF.

CDR3 protein: CASSPGTSPTTDTQYF. The CDR3, as DNA: TGTGCCAGCAGCCCCGGGACTAGCCCGACCACAGATACGCAGTATTTT. The chain uses TRBV9 and TRBJ2-3; TRBD2 aligns across 9 bases. The V and J ends lost 4 bases and 2 bases, in that order; junction bases with no gene match: 8. The CDR3 is 16 residues long. The germline CDR1 and CDR2 sequences are SGDLS and YYNGEE.

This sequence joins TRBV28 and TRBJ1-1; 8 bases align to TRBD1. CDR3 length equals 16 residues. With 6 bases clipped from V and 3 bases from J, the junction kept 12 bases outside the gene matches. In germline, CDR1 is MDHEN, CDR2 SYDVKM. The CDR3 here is CASSQMTGDLDTEAFF. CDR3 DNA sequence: TGTGCCAGCAGCCAGATGACAGGGGACCTGGACACTGAAGCTTTCTTT. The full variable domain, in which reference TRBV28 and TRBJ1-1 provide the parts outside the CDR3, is DVKVTQSSRYLVKRTGEKVFLECVQDMDHENMFWYRQDPGLGLRLIYFSYDVKMKEKGDIPEGYSVSREKKERFSLILESASTNQTSMYLCASSQMTGDLDTEAFFGQGTRLTVV.

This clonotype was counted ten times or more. The CDR3 is CASSLGSGRGDNEQFF. In nucleotides, the CDR3 is TGTGCCAGCAGCTTAGGGAGCGGGAGGGGCGACAATGAGCAGTTCTTC. V usage is TRBV7-6 and J usage is TRBJ2-1; 10 bases map to TRBD2. V was pared by 1 base and J by 5 bases, with 5 bases of the junction left unmatched. This CDR3 region has 16 residues. The germline V gene has CDR1 SGHVS and CDR2 FNYEAQ.

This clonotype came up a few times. The CDR3 sequence is CASSSGTGFLAGVYNEQFF. In DNA, the CDR3 is TGTGCCAGCAGTTCCGGGACAGGTTTTCTAGCGGGTGTCTACAATGAGCAGTTCTTC. The chain is built from TRBV2 and TRBJ2-1, with D possibly being TRBD1 or TRBD2 (8 bases each). V lost 5 bases and J 3 bases, leaving 26 bases between the germline ends. The germline CDR1 and CDR2 sequences are SNHLY and FYNNEI. The CDR3 totals 19 residues.

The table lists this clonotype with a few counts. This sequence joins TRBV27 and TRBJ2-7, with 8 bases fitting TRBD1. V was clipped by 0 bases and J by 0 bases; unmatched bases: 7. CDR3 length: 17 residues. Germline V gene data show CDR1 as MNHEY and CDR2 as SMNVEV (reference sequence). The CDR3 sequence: CASSLSGTGVTSYEQYF. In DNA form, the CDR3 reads TGTGCCAGCAGTTTATCGGGGACAGGCGTAACCTCCTACGAGCAGTACTTC.

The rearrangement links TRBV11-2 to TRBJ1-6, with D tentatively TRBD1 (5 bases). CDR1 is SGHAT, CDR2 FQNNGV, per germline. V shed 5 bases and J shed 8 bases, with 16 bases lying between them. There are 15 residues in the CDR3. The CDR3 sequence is CASSPLGRVDSPLHF. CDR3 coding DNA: TGTGCCAGCAGCCCGCTCGGCAGGGTAGATTCACCCCTCCACTTT.

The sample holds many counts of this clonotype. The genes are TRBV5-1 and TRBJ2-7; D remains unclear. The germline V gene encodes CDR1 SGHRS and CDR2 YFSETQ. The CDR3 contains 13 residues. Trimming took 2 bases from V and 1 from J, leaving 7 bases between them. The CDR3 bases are TGCGCCAGCAGCTTCTTAGGGTCCTACGAGCAGTACTTC. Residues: CASSFLGSYEQYF.